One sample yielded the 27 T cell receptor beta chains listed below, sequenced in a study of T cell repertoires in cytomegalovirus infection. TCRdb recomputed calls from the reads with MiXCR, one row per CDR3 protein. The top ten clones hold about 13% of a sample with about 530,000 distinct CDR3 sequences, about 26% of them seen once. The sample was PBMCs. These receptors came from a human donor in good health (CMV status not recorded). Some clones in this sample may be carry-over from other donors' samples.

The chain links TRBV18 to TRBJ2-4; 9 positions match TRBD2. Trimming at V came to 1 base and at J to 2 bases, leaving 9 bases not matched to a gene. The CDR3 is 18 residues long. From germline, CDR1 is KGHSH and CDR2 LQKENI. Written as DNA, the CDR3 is TGTGCCAGCTCACCACAGAGTTTCGCGGGAGGGCCCAAAAACATTCAGTACTTC. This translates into CASSPQSFAGGPKNIQYF.

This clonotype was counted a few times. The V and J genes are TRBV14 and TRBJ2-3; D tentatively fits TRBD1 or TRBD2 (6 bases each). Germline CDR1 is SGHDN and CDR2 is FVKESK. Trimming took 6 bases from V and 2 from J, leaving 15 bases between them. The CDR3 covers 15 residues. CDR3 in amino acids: CASSARRGSTDTQYF. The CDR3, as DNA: TGTGCCAGCAGTGCGCGGAGGGGGTCCACAGATACGCAGTATTTT. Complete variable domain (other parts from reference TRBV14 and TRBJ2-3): EAGVTQFPSHSVIEKGQTVTLRCDPISGHDNLYWYRRVMGKEIKFLLHFVKESKQDESGMPNNRFLAERTGGTYSTLKVQPAELEDSGVYFCASSARRGSTDTQYFGPGTRLTVL.

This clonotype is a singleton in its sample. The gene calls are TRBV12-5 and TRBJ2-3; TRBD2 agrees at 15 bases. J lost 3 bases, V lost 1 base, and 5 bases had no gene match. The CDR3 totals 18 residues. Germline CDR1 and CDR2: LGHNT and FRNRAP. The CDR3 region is CASGLGTSGRATTDTQYF. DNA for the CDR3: TGTGCTAGTGGTTTGGGGACTAGCGGGAGGGCCACGACAGATACGCAGTATTTT.

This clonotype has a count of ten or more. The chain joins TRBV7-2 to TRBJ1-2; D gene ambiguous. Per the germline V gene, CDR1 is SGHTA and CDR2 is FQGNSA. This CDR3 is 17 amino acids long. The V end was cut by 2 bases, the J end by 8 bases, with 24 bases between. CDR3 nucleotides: TGTGCCAGCAGCTTAAGGGAGTTTCCTGCTGACGGACGCGGCTACACCTTC. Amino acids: CASSLREFPADGRGYTF. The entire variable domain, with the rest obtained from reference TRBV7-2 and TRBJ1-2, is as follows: GAGVSQSPSNKVTEKGKDVELRCDPISGHTALYWYRQSLGQGLEFLIYFQGNSAPDKSGLPSDRFSAERTGGSVSTLTIQRTQQEDSAVYLCASSLREFPADGRGYTFGSGTRLTVV.

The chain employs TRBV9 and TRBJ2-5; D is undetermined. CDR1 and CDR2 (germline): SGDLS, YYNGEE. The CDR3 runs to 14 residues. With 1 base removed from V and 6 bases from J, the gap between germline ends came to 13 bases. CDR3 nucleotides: TGTGCCAGCAGCGTATTTCCAGGCACCAAGACCCAGTACTTC. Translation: CASSVFPGTKTQYF.

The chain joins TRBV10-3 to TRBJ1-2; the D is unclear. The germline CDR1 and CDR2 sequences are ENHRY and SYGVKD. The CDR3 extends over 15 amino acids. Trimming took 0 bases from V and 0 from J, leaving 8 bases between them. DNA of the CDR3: TGTGCCATCAGTGAGTCGACGGCCTCTAACTATGGCTACACCTTC. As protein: CAISESTASNYGYTF.

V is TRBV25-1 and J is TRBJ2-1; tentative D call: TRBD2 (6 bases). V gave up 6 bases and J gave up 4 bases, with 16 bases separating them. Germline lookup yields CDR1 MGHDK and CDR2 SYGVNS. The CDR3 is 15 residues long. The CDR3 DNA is TGTGCCAGCAGCAGACCGGGAGCTGGTTACAATGAGCAGTTCTTC. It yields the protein CASSRPGAGYNEQFF.

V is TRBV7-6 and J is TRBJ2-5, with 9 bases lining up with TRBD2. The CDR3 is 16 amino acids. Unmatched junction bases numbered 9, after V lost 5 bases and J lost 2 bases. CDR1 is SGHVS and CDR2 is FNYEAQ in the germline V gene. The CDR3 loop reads CASSLPTSGVQETQYF. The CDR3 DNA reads TGTGCCAGCAGCCTCCCGACTAGCGGCGTACAAGAGACCCAGTACTTC.

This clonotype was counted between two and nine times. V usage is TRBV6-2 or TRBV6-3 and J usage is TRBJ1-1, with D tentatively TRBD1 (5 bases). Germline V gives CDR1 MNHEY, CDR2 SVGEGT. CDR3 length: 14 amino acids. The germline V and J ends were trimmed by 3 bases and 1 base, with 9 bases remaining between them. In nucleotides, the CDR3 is TGTGCCAGCAGTTATGGTGGACAGAACACTGAAGCTTTCTTT. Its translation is CASSYGGQNTEAFF.

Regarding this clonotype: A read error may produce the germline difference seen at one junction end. CDR3 sequence reads: CATSRLQRTPLHF. The CDR3 DNA reads TGTGCCACCAGTCGATTGCAACGAACACCCCTCCACTTT. The V and J genes are TRBV6-2 or TRBV6-3 and TRBJ1-6; D gene uncertain. This CDR3 region has 13 residues. Germline CDR1 is MNHEY and CDR2 is SVGEGT.

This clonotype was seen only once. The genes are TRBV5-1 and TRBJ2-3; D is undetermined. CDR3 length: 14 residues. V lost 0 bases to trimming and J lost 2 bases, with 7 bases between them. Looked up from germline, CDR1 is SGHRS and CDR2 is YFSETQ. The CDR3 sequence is CASSLAQPTDTQYF. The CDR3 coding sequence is TGCGCCAGCAGCTTGGCGCAGCCCACAGATACGCAGTATTTT.

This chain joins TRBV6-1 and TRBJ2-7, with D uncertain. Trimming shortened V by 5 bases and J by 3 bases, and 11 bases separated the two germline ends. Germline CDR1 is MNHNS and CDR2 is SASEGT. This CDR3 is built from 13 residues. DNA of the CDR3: TGTGCCAGCAGTCCGGAACGTTTCTACGAGCAGTACGTC. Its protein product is CASSPERFYEQYV.

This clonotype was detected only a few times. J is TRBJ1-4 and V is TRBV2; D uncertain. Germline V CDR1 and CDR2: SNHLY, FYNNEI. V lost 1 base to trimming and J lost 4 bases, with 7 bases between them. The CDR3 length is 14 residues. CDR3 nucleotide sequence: TGTGCCAGCAGTGAAGGCGGCTATAATGAAAAACTGTTTTTT. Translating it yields CASSEGGYNEKLFF.

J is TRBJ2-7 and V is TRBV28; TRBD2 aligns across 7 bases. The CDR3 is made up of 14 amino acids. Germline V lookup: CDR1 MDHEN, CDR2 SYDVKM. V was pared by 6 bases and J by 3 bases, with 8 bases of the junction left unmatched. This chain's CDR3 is CASSPGSGIYEQYF. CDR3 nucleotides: TGTGCCAGCAGCCCTGGAAGCGGGATCTACGAGCAGTACTTC.

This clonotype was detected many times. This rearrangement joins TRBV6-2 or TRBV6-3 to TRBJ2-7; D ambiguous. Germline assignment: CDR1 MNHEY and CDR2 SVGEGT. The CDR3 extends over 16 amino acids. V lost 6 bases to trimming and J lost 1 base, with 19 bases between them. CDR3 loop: CASREGLRAISYEQYF. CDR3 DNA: TGTGCCAGCAGGGAAGGTTTAAGAGCGATTTCCTACGAGCAGTACTTC.

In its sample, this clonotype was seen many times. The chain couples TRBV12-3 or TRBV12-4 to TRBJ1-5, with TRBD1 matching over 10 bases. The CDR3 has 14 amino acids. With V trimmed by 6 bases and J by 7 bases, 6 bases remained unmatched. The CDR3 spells CASRAGQGRQPQHF. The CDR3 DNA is TGTGCCAGCAGAGCGGGACAGGGGAGACAGCCCCAGCATTTT.

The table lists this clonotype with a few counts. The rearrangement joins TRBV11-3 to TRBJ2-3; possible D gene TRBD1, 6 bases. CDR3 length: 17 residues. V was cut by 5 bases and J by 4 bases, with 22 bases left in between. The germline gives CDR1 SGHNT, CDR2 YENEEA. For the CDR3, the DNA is TGTGCCAGCAGCGAAGGGGTGTCGACAGGACTGCCAGATACGCAGTATTTT. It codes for CASSEGVSTGLPDTQYF.

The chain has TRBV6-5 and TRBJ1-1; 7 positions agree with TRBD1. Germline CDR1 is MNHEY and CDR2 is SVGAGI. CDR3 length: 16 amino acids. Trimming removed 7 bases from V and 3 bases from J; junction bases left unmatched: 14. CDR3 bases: TGTGCCAGCACCCCTAGGCCGGGACAGCCGTACACTGAAGCTTTCTTT. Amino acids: CASTPRPGQPYTEAFF.

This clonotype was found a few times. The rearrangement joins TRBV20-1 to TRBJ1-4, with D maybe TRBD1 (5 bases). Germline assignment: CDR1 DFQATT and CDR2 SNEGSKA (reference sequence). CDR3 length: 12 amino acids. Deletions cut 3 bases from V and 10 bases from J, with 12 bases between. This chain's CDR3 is CSARGGEGKLFF. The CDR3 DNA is TGCAGTGCTAGGGGGGGAGAAGGAAAACTGTTTTTT.

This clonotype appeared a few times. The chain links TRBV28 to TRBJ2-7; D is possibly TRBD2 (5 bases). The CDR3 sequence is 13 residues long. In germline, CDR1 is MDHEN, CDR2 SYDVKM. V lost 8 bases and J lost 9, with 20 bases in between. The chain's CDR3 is CASGLRQLVGQYF. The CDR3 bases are TGTGCCAGCGGGCTGCGGCAACTAGTCGGGCAGTACTTC.

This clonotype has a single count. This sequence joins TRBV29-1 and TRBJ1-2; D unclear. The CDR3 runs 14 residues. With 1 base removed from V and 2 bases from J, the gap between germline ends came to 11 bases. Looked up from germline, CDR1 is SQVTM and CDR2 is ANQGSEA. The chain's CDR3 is CSVEGGRGNYGYTF. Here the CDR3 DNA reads TGCAGCGTTGAAGGGGGTCGGGGAAACTATGGCTACACCTTC.

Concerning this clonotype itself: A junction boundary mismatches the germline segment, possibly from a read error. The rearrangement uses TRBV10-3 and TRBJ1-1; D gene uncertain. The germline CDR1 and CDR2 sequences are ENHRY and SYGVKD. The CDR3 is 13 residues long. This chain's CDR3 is CAISGGGITEDFF. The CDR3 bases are TGTGCCATCAGTGGAGGTGGGATCACTGAAGATTTCTTT.

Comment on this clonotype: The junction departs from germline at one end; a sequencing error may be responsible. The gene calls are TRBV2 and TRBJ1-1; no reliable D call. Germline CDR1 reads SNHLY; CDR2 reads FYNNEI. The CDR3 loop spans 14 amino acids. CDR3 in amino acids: CASREGQESREAFF. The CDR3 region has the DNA TGTGCCAGCAGGGAAGGGCAGGAATCACGTGAAGCTTTCTTT.

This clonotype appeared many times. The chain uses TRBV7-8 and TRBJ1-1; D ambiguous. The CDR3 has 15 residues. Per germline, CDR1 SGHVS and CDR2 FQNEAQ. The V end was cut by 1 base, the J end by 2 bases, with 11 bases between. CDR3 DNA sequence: TGTGCCAGCAGCTTAGTTTTCAGTATTAACACTGAAGCTTTCTTT. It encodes CASSLVFSINTEAFF.

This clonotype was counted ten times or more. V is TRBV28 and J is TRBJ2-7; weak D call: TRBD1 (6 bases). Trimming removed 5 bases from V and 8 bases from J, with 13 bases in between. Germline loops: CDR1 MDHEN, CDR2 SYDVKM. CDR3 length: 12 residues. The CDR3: CASSLYREKQYF. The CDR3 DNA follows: TGTGCCAGCAGTCTGTACAGGGAAAAGCAGTACTTC.

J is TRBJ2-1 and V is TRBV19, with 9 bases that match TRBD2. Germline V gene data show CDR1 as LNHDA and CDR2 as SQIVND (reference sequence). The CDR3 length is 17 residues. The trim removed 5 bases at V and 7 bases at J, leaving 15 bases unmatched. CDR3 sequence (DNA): TGTGCCAGTAGTTCCTCCGGGGGTAGCGGGAGAATTAATGAGCAGTTCTTC. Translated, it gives CASSSSGGSGRINEQFF.

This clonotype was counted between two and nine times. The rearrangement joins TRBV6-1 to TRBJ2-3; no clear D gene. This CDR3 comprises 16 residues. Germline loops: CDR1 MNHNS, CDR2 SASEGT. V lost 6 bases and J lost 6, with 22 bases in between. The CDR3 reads CASSRNPAQVWDTQYF. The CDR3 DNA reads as TGTGCCAGCAGCCGCAACCCCGCCCAAGTCTGGGATACGCAGTATTTT.